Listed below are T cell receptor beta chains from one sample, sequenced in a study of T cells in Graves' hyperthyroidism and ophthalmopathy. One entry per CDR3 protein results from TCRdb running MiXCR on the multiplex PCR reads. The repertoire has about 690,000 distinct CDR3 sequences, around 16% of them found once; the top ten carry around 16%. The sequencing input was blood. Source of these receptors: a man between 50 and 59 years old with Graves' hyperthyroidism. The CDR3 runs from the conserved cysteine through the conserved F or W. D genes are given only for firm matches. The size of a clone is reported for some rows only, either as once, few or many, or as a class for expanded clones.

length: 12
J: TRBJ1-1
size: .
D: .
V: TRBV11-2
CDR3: CASSPQAIEAFF
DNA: TGTGCCAGCAGCCCTCAAGCAATTGAAGCTTTCTTT

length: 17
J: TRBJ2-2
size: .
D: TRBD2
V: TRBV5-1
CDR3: CASSPASGRLNTGELFF
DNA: TGCGCCAGCAGCCCGGCTAGCGGGAGATTGAACACCGGGGAGCTGTTTTTT

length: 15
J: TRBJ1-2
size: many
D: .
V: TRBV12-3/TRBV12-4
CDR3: CASRPYPGDNYGYTF
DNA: TGTGCCAGCAGGCCTTATCCAGGGGACAACTATGGCTACACCTTC

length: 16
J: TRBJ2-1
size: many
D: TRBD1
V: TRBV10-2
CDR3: CASSGVVGQGVDEQFF
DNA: TGCGCCAGCAGTGGGGTAGTTGGACAGGGGGTCGATGAGCAGTTCTTC

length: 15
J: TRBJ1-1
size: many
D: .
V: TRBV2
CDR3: CASSESLGGITEAFF
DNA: TGTGCCAGCAGTGAATCTCTGGGGGGGATCACTGAAGCTTTCTTT

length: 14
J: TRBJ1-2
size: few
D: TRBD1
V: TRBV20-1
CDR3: CSARDQGQGYGYTF
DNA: TGCAGTGCTAGAGATCAGGGACAGGGTTATGGCTACACCTTC

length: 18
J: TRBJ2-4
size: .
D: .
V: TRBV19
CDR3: CASSIVWVAELAKNIQYF
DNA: TGTGCCAGTAGTATAGTATGGGTAGCGGAACTAGCCAAAAACATTCAGTACTTC

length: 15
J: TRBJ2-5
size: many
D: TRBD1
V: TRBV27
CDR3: CASSSGQGVQETQYF
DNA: TGTGCCAGCAGTTCGGGACAGGGGGTCCAAGAGACCCAGTACTTC

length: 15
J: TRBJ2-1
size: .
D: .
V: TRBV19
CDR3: CASKKRLTWDNEQFF
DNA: TGTGCCAGTAAAAAGAGGTTAACGTGGGACAATGAGCAGTTCTTC

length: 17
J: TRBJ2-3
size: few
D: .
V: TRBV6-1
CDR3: CASSEDNDGGITDTQYF
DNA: TGTGCCAGCAGTGAAGATAATGACGGCGGAATCACAGATACGCAGTATTTT

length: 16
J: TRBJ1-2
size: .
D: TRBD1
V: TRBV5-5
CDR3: CASSLTGQAGAGSYTF
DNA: TGTGCCAGCAGCTTGACGGGACAGGCCGGGGCCGGGAGCTACACCTTC

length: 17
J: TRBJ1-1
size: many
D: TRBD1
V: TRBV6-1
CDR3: CASSSVPGQGARTEAFF
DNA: TGTGCCAGCAGTTCAGTCCCGGGACAGGGGGCGCGGACTGAAGCTTTCTTT

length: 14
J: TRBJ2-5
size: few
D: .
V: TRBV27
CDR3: CASKPTGLQETQYF
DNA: TGTGCCAGCAAACCAACAGGGTTACAAGAGACCCAGTACTTC

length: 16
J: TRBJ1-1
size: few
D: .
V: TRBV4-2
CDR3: CASSQDLVGSNTEAFF
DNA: TGTGCCAGCAGCCAAGATCTCGTGGGGTCGAACACTGAAGCTTTCTTT

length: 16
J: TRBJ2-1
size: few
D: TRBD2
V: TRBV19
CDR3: CASSMTSGRVVDEQFF
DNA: TGTGCCAGTAGTATGACTAGCGGGAGGGTGGTAGATGAGCAGTTCTTC

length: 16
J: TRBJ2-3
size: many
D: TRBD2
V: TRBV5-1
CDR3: CASSLGTSGVTDTQYF
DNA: TGCGCCAGCAGCTTAGGGACTAGCGGAGTTACAGATACGCAGTATTTT

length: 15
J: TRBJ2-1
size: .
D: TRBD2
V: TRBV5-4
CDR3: CASSLLAGVMNEQFF
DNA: TGTGCCAGCAGCTTGTTAGCGGGAGTAATGAATGAGCAGTTCTTC

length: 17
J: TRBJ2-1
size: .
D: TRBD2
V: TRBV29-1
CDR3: CSVEGLAGVPLYNEQFF
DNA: TGCAGCGTTGAGGGCCTAGCGGGAGTTCCCCTCTACAATGAGCAGTTCTTC

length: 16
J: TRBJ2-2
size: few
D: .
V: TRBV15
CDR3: CATSRDQAGNGGELFF
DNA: TGTGCCACCAGCAGAGATCAGGCAGGGAACGGCGGGGAGCTGTTTTTT

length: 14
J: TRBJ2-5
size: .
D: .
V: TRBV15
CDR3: CATSSLQLQETQYF
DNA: TGTGCCACCAGCAGTTTACAACTCCAAGAGACCCAGTACTTC

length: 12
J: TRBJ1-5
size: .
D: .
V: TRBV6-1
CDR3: CASRSRGEPQHF
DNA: TGTGCCAGCCGATCAAGGGGGGAGCCCCAGCATTTT

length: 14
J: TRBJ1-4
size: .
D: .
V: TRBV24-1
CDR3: CAASDSRLGEKLFF
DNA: TGTGCCGCCAGTGATTCCCGATTGGGGGAAAAACTGTTTTTT

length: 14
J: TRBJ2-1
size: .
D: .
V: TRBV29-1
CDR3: CSVEAAGLYNEQFF
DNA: TGCAGCGTTGAGGCTGCGGGACTCTACAATGAGCAGTTCTTC

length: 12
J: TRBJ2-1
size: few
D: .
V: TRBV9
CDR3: CASSVALGEQFF
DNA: TGTGCCAGCAGCGTAGCCCTGGGGGAGCAGTTCTTC

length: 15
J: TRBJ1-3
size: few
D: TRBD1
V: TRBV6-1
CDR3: CASSGGQSSGNTIYF
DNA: TGTGCCAGCAGTGGGGGACAGAGCTCTGGAAACACCATATATTTT

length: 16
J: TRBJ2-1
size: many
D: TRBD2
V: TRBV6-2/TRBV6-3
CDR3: CASSYSPSGGYNEQFF
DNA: TGTGCCAGCAGTTACTCGCCTAGCGGGGGCTACAATGAGCAGTTCTTC

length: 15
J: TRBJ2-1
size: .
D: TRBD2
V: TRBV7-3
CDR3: CASSPASGPYNEQFF
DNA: TGTGCCAGCAGCCCCGCTAGCGGGCCGTACAATGAGCAGTTCTTC

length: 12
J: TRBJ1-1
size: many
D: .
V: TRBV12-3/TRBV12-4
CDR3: CASSLGETEAFF
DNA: TGTGCCAGCAGTTTGGGGGAAACTGAAGCTTTCTTT

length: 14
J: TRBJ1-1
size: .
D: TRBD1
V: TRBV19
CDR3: CASTLQGASTEAFF
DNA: TGTGCCAGTACCCTACAGGGGGCAAGCACTGAAGCTTTCTTT

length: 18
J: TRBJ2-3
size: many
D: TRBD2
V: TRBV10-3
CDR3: CAISERLAGGPSTDTQYF
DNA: TGTGCCATCAGTGAGCGGCTAGCGGGAGGGCCAAGCACAGATACGCAGTATTTT

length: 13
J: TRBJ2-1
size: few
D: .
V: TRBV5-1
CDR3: CASTRGLYNEQFF
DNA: TGCGCCAGCACCCGGGGCCTCTACAATGAGCAGTTCTTC

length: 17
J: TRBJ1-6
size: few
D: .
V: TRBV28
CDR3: CASSLGLTALYNSPLHF
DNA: TGTGCCAGCAGTTTAGGGCTGACGGCCCTTTATAATTCACCCCTCCACTTT

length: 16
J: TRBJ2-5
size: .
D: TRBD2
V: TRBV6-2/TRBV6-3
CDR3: CASSLFLAGGQETQYF
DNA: TGTGCCAGCAGTTTATTCCTAGCGGGAGGGCAAGAGACCCAGTACTTC

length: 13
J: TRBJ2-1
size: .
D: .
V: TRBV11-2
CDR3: CASCRDRGDEQFF
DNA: TGTGCCAGCTGCCGCGACCGAGGGGATGAGCAGTTCTTC

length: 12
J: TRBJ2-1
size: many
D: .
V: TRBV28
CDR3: CASSFQGFEQFF
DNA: TGTGCCAGCAGTTTCCAGGGTTTTGAGCAGTTCTTC

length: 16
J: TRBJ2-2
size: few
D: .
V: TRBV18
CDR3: CASSPLRVMGTGELFF
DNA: TGTGCCAGCTCACCCCTCCGGGTCATGGGCACCGGGGAGCTGTTTTTT

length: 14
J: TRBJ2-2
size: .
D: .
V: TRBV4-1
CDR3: CASSQGGPPGELFF
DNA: TGCGCCAGCAGCCAAGGGGGACCACCCGGGGAGCTGTTTTTT

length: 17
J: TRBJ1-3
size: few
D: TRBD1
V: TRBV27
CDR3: CASSPTRQGGSGNTIYF
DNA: TGTGCCAGCAGCCCCACTCGACAGGGTGGCTCTGGAAACACCATATATTTT

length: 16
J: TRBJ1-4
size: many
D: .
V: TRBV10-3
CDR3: CAISEGFGGLNEKLFF
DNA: TGTGCCATCAGTGAAGGTTTTGGGGGCCTCAATGAAAAACTGTTTTTT

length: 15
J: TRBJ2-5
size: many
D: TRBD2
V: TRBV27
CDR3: CASSRLAGIQETQYF
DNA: TGTGCCAGCAGTCGGTTAGCGGGCATCCAAGAGACCCAGTACTTC

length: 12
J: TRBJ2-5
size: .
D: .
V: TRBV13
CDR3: CASSVPQGKQYF
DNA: TGTGCCAGCAGCGTTCCACAGGGAAAACAGTACTTC

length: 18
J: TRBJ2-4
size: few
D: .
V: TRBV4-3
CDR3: CASSQAGWSTRGKNIQYF
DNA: TGCGCCAGCAGCCAAGCGGGTTGGTCCACTCGAGGCAAAAACATTCAGTACTTC

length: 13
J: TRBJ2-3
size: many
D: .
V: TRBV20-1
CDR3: CSVPGTGEDTQYF
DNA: TGCAGTGTACCCGGGACGGGGGAAGATACGCAGTATTTT

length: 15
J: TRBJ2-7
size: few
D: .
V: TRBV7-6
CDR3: CASSLGTENSYEQYF
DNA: TGTGCCAGCAGCTTAGGGACGGAAAACTCCTACGAGCAGTACTTC

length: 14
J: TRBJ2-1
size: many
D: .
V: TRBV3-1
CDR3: CASKISGDYNEQFF
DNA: TGTGCCAGCAAAATAAGCGGAGACTACAATGAGCAGTTCTTC

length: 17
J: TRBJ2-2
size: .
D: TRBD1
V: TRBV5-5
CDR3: CASRRPGTGGKGGELFF
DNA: TGTGCCAGCAGACGGCCCGGGACAGGGGGCAAGGGCGGGGAGCTGTTTTTT

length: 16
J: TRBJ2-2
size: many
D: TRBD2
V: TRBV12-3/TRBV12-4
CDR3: CASSYTSGTNTGELFF
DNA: TGTGCCAGCAGTTACACTAGCGGCACGAACACCGGGGAGCTGTTTTTT

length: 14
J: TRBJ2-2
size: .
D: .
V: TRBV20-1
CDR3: CSAIVQQSTGKLFF
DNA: TGCAGTGCTATTGTCCAGCAGTCCACCGGGAAGCTGTTTTTT

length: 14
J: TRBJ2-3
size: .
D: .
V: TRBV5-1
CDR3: CASSLRLGTDTQYF
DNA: TGCGCCAGCAGCTTGCGATTGGGGACAGATACGCAGTATTTT

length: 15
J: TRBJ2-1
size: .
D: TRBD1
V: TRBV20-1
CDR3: CSARDTGQVNNEQFF
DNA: TGCAGTGCTAGAGATACGGGACAGGTTAACAATGAGCAGTTCTTC

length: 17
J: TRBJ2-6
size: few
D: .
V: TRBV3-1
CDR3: CASSWGGAASGANVLTF
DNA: TGTGCCAGCAGCTGGGGGGGGGCCGCCTCTGGGGCCAACGTCCTGACTTTC